The text below deals with one T cell receptor (beta chain). Which antigen it targets is not known. No base-level quality is on record; no much larger clone is a single base apart. The data derive from a study of regulatory T cells in long-lasting Graves disease (dated by TCRdb to the early 2020s). In terms of the full investigation: Persistent Graves' disease meant more than 5 years of antithyroid drug treatment with TSH receptor autoantibodies that stayed positive. Persistent Graves' disease patients were compared with newly diagnosed Graves' disease patients by peripheral blood TCR sequencing and RNA sequencing. The study took place in China and was registered as a clinical trial. A total of around 35 samples were covered by TCR sequencing, comprising some 13 persistent and around 20 newly diagnosed Graves' disease patients. Persistent Graves' disease patients in the clinical cohort had taken antithyroid drugs for approximately 9.5 years on average.

The V end loses 6 bases and the J end loses 0 bases, and a stretch of 12 bases separates them. The CDR3 starts with the cysteine, ends with the phenylalanine, and has 14 residues. The DNA shown is the 42-base CDR3, in frame from base 1. For CDR1 and CDR2, the germline V gene lists MNHNS and SASEGT. Libraries were prepared through multiplex PCR. Sequencing used an Illumina HiSeq 4000. TCR beta libraries were built with iRepertoire HTBI primers and Arm-PCR amplification of CDR3 regions. Before sequencing, the PCR products underwent gel purification. In the paper's pipeline: Gene usage analysis of CDR3 amino acid clonotypes relied on the 60 or so TRBV and 15 or so TRBJ segments identified across samples. Filtered high-quality paired reads were merged into contigs using COPE and FqMerger. BLAST was used to align contigs to IMGT TRBV, TRBD and TRBJ reference genes, and CDR3 was defined according to IMGT. Any clonotype with a frequency above 0.1% was classified as a highly expanded clone. Shannon entropy served as the measure of repertoire diversity, while the Gini coefficient captured V-J evenness. A clonotype found in more than one individual was treated as public. Clones were called with MiXCR by TCRdb after fastp trimmed the public reads at Q25, and only in-frame beta chains were retained. A single entry per CDR3 protein holds the most common genes and DNA from its merged rows. The V and J calls shown here were made by TCRdb, not taken from the authors' results. For this sample there are fewer than 450,000 distinct CDR3 sequences; about a quarter appear just once. Clones ranked in the top ten supply over 25% of the sample.

Sample time point, as interpreted from the label and publication: persistent/refractory GD, antithyroid drugs over 5 years with positive TRAb. For both TCR sequencing and RNA sequencing, RNA was extracted from PBMCs using TRIzol. The diagnosis of Graves' disease followed American Thyroid Association guidelines. Patients were recruited from an endocrinology department in Xi'an, China. From each patient, around 9 milliliters of peripheral blood was collected into an EDTA anticoagulant tube. PBMCs were isolated by Ficoll Paque Plus density gradient separation without further T cell sorting. An Agilent 2100 Bioanalyzer and agarose gel were used to check RNA quality, while a NanoDrop 2000 measured RNA concentration. Beyond this particular receptor, the publication reports: Persistent Graves' disease patients showed lower TCR Shannon entropy and fewer highly expanded clones than newly diagnosed patients, suggesting clonal expansion. The authors noted that the small sample size was a limitation that may lower accuracy. The study examined only peripheral blood because the primary lesion, thyroid tissue, could not be accessed. Sequencing and analysis were limited to the TCR beta chain. Persistent disease showed preferential use of TRBV28, TRBJ1-2 and TRBJ2-5, whereas newly diagnosed disease favored TRBV20-1 and TRBJ2-1. Persistent patients shared more public clonotypes among themselves (2,741) than newly diagnosed patients did (more than 950).

The source material was peripheral blood mononuclear cells (PBMCs), sampled when the disease was refractory, from a patient treated with antithyroid drugs. The clonotype was recovered from a female donor with Graves disease. The sequence links TRBV6-1 to TRBJ2-7; the D gene is unclear. The nucleotides read TGTGCCAGCAGACCTCGACGGTCCTCCTACGAGCAGTACTTC. Translated, this is CASRPRRSSYEQYF.